Listed here are 8 T cell receptor beta chains from one sample, sequenced in a study of blood T cell repertoires in COVID-19. Repertoires were generated with immunoSEQ multiplex PCR, while TCRdb's copy carries only in-frame clones and drops some. The data show 150,000 or so clones, 87% seen once. The specimen was PBMCs or T cells enriched from blood (not recorded which). The source is a woman aged 40 to 50 who had been exposed to COVID-19.

This chain uses TRBV4-1 with TRBJ1-6, with no clear D. The V gene's germline CDR1 is MGHRA and CDR2 YSYEKL. The CDR3 runs to 15 residues. Trimming removed 3 bases at V and 4 bases at J, with 10 bases between. DNA of the CDR3: TGCGCCAGCAGCCAGGGCAGCCAGTATAATTCACCCCTCCACTTT. It is translated as CASSQGSQYNSPLHF.

The chain links TRBV7-9 to TRBJ2-3; 9 bases map to TRBD1. Per the germline V gene, CDR1 is SEHNR and CDR2 is FQNEAQ (reference sequence). J gave up 2 bases and V 5 bases, and 5 bases lay outside the gene matches. The CDR3 runs 15 residues. DNA for the CDR3: TGTGCCAGCAGCCCCGGGACAGGGCCCACAGATACGCAGTATTTT. Protein: CASSPGTGPTDTQYF.

The chain joins TRBV10-3 to TRBJ2-7; tentatively, D is TRBD1 (6 bases). The CDR3 spans 12 residues. CDR1 is ENHRY and CDR2 is SYGVKD in the germline V gene. V was trimmed by 4 bases and J by 7 bases, leaving 11 bases between them. CDR3: CAISVPQGEQYF. The CDR3 DNA sequence: TGTGCCATCAGTGTACCCCAGGGGGAGCAGTACTTC.

This chain links TRBV2 with TRBJ2-5; tentative D call: TRBD1 (6 bases). CDR3 length: 13 residues. Germline V lookup: CDR1 SNHLY, CDR2 FYNNEI. V lost 10 bases and J lost 1, with 13 bases in between. The CDR3 bases are TGTGCCACCAACACAGGGCTCCAAGAGACCCAGTACTTC. Its translation is CATNTGLQETQYF.

The rearrangement links TRBV5-6 to TRBJ1-3, with D maybe TRBD1 (6 bases). This CDR3 spans 14 amino acids. Germline CDR1 is SGHDT and CDR2 is YYEEEE. V was trimmed by 3 bases and J by 3 bases, leaving 10 bases between them. CDR3 loop: CASSSDSVGNTIYF. CDR3 nucleotides: TGTGCCAGCAGCTCGGACAGCGTTGGAAACACCATATATTTT. Full variable domain (rest looked up from reference TRBV5-6 and TRBJ1-3): DAGVTQSPTHLIKTRGQQVTLRCSPKSGHDTVSWYQQALGQGPQFIFQYYEEEERQRGNFPDRFSGHQFPNYSSELNVNALLLGDSALYLCASSSDSVGNTIYFGEGSWLTVV.

This clone was seen only once. This chain connects TRBV5-8 to TRBJ2-1; TRBD1 aligns across 8 bases. This CDR3 region has 15 residues. V lost 4 bases and J lost 6; bases outside the gene matches: 9. In germline, CDR1 is SGHTS, CDR2 YDEGEE. The CDR3, as DNA: TGTGCCAGCAGCCCCACAGGGGGATTGACCAATGAGCAGTTCTTC. Protein sequence: CASSPTGGLTNEQFF.

The chain has TRBV19 and TRBJ1-5; D is possibly TRBD1 (5 bases). The CDR3 has 16 residues. The V end lost 10 bases, the J end lost 0 bases, and 19 bases lay between the germline ends. The germline V gene encodes CDR1 LNHDA and CDR2 SQIVND (reference sequence). The CDR3 nucleotides are TGTGCCAACCCGGCCATCTCGGGGGATAGCAATCAGCCCCAGCATTTT. Its protein is CANPAISGDSNQPQHF.

V and J are TRBV28 and TRBJ2-7, with a weak D call TRBD1 (5 bases). The V end was cut by 3 bases, the J end by 6 bases, with 9 bases between. Germline CDR1 MDHEN, CDR2 SYDVKM. The CDR3 runs 12 residues. The CDR3: CASSLNGAEQYF. CDR3 in DNA: TGTGCCAGCAGTTTGAATGGGGCCGAGCAGTACTTC.